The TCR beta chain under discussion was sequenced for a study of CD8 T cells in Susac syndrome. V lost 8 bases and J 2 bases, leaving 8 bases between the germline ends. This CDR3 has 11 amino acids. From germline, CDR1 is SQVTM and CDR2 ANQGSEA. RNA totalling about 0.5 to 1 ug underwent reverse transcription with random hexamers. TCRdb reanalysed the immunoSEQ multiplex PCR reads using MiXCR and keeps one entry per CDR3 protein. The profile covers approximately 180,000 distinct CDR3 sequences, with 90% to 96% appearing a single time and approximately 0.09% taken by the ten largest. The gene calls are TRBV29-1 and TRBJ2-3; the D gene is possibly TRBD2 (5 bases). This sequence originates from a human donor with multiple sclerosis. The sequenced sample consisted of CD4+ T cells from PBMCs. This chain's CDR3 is CSSDFTDTQYF. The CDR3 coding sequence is TGCAGCTCGGACTTCACAGATACGCAGTATTTT.